These 15 T cell receptor beta chains came from one sample sequenced in a study of blood T cells in healthy people across ages. The use of a sample-barcoded 5' primer and a J-beta primer mix characterized a second PCR of roughly 7 to 11 cycles. MiXCR was run by TCRdb on the 5' RACE reads, yielding one entry per CDR3 protein. Here the sample spans some 1.5 million distinct CDR3 sequences, roughly 27% being singletons. The sequencing sample was made of blood. These receptors all come from a woman aged 25 to 45 in good health.

The chain couples TRBV19 to TRBJ2-5, with 10 bases that match TRBD1. Germline V CDR1 and CDR2: LNHDA, SQIVND (reference sequence). V trimming: 5 bases; J trimming: 7 bases; junction bases outside the gene matches: 10. This CDR3 contains 15 residues. CDR3 coding DNA: TGTGCCAGTAGTCCACGGTCGGACAGGGGGGGGACCCAGTACTTC. It specifies CASSPRSDRGGTQYF. Full variable domain (remainder filled in from reference TRBV19 and TRBJ2-5): DGGITQSPKYLFRKEGQNVTLSCEQNLNHDAMYWYRQDPGQGLRLIYYSQIVNDFQKGDIAEGYSVSREKKESFPLTVTSAQKNPTAFYLCASSPRSDRGGTQYFGPGTRLLVL.

This clonotype was counted only a few times. The rearrangement joins TRBV28 to TRBJ2-7; 8 bases align to TRBD2. CDR1 and CDR2 from the germline V gene are MDHEN and SYDVKM. The CDR3 is made up of 14 amino acids. The junction had 4 bases not matched to a gene; V was cut back by 4 bases and J by 2 bases. The CDR3 region is CASSSGGDTYEQYF. The DNA for the CDR3 is TGTGCCAGCAGTTCGGGGGGGGATACCTACGAGCAGTACTTC.

In this sample, this clonotype turned up many times. The rearrangement joins TRBV13 to TRBJ2-7; a weak D match, TRBD2 (6 bases). V lost 3 bases and J lost 7, with 22 bases in between. The CDR3 loop spans 16 amino acids. CDR1 and CDR2 from the germline V gene are PRHDT and FYEKMQ (reference sequence). The CDR3 DNA sequence: TGTGCCAGCAGCTTGTTCTCCCGGGGGAATTTTTTAGAGCAGTACTTC. This sequence encodes CASSLFSRGNFLEQYF.

This clonotype is a singleton in its sample. This clone may be a read error of a much larger clone one base away. The gene calls are TRBV12-3 or TRBV12-4 and TRBJ2-1; D is unclear. Trimming shortened V by 5 bases and J by 5 bases, and 7 bases separated the two germline ends. The CDR3 runs 12 residues. The CDR3 here is CASSNRNNEQFF. CDR3 sequence (DNA): TGTGCCAGCAGTAATAGGAACAATGAGCAGTTCTTC.

This clonotype was counted a few times. The chain joins TRBV5-4 to TRBJ1-1; tentatively, D is TRBD1 (6 bases). The CDR3 consists of 16 residues. Trimming removed 4 bases from V and 0 bases from J, with 16 bases in between. CDR1 is SGHNT and CDR2 is YYREEE in the germline V gene (reference sequence). As DNA, the CDR3 is TGTGCCAGCAGCCCCGGACAGATCAACATGAACACTGAAGCTTTCTTT. Its translation: CASSPGQINMNTEAFF.

This clonotype was recorded a few times. V and J are TRBV5-1 and TRBJ2-5; TRBD2 matches 13 bases. Germline trimming cut 5 bases from V and 0 bases from J; bases unmatched to any gene: 7. The CDR3 has 17 residues. Germline loops: CDR1 SGHRS, CDR2 YFSETQ. CDR3 sequence reads: CASSSGLAGRNQETQYF. The CDR3 DNA reads TGCGCCAGCAGTTCGGGACTAGCGGGGAGAAACCAAGAGACCCAGTACTTC.

As regards this clonotype: The junction differs from germline at one of its ends, possibly a read error. This chain connects TRBV7-3 to TRBJ2-3, with TRBD1 as a possible D gene (6 bases). Germline V gene data show CDR1 as SGHTA and CDR2 as FQGTGA. The CDR3 runs to 14 residues. The CDR3 nucleotides are TGTGCCCGCAGCTTAGGGGGTCTGGTAGATACGCAGTATTTT. Protein sequence: CARSLGGLVDTQYF.

This clonotype was seen a handful of times. A much bigger clone sits one base away, suggesting this may be a read error. The chain couples TRBV12-3 or TRBV12-4 to TRBJ2-3; D unresolved. CDR3 length: 13 residues. CDR3 in DNA: TGTGCCAGCAGTTTAATGGGCACAGATGCGCAGTATTTT. Translating it yields CASSLMGTDAQYF.

The V and J genes are TRBV6-2 or TRBV6-3 and TRBJ2-1, with 9 nucleotides matching TRBD1. J lost 6 bases, V lost 5 bases, and 11 bases had no gene match. This CDR3 contains 16 residues. In germline, CDR1 is MNHEY, CDR2 SVGEGT. The CDR3 reads CASSRIQGAGANEQFF. Written as DNA, the CDR3 is TGTGCCAGCAGTCGTATACAGGGGGCTGGGGCCAATGAGCAGTTCTTC.

There are a few counts of this clonotype. The V call is TRBV20-1, the J call TRBJ2-7; TRBD2 matches 9 bases. The CDR3 contains 13 residues. V lost 5 bases to trimming and J lost 5 bases; unmatched junction nucleotides: 7. Germline V gene sequence: CDR1 DFQATT, CDR2 SNEGSKA (reference sequence). For the CDR3, the DNA is TGCAGTGCTCTTAGCGGGAGTATGGACGAGCAGTACTTC. Encoded protein: CSALSGSMDEQYF.

This clonotype was counted many times. V and J are TRBV20-1 and TRBJ2-7; tentatively, D is TRBD2 (6 bases). The V end was cut by 6 bases, the J end by 0 bases, with 15 bases between. Germline CDR1 reads DFQATT; CDR2 reads SNEGSKA (reference sequence). This CDR3 is built from 14 residues. CDR3 residues: CSADSGLSSYEQYF. CDR3 coding DNA: TGCAGTGCGGATAGCGGACTTAGCTCCTACGAGCAGTACTTC.

The chain links TRBV6-5 to TRBJ2-1; 7 bases are a match to TRBD1. Germline V CDR1 and CDR2: MNHEY, SVGAGI. The ends lost 6 bases at V and 7 bases at J; junction bases unmatched: 12. This CDR3 region has 15 residues. CDR3 nucleotides: TGTGCCAGCAGCGGCCCTCAGACAGGGAAAAATGAGCAGTTCTTC. Its protein is CASSGPQTGKNEQFF.

This clonotype was seen more than once but under ten times. The chain has TRBV6-1 and TRBJ2-6, with a tentative D call TRBD2 (6 bases). Germline loops: CDR1 MNHNS, CDR2 SASEGT. Trimming removed 5 bases at V and 2 bases at J, with 10 bases between. The CDR3 covers 15 residues. The CDR3 spells CASSRRGTGANVLTF. The CDR3 DNA is TGTGCCAGCAGTCGTCGGGGGACTGGGGCCAACGTCCTGACTTTC.

This clonotype was observed a few times. This chain joins TRBV27 and TRBJ2-1; 8 bases are a match to TRBD2. The CDR3 spans 14 residues. V shed 6 bases and J 5 bases; nucleotides not matched to a gene: 6. Germline V gives CDR1 MNHEY, CDR2 SMNVEV (reference sequence). CDR3 amino acids: CASRGLAPNNEQFF. The DNA for the CDR3 is TGTGCCAGCAGAGGACTAGCTCCCAACAATGAGCAGTTCTTC.

V and J are TRBV7-3 and TRBJ2-3, with 7 bases that match TRBD2. Germline CDR1 reads SGHTA; CDR2 reads FQGTGA. The CDR3 is 15 residues long. Losses at the gene ends were 3 bases for V and 5 bases for J; bases not matched to a gene: 8. CDR3 sequence reads: CASSFLRGGEDTQYF. CDR3 nucleotides: TGTGCCAGCAGCTTCCTCCGCGGGGGTGAAGATACGCAGTATTTT.